Listed below are T cell receptor beta chains from one sample, sequenced in a study of cytomegalovirus exposure and HLA in healthy donors. Here immunoSEQ multiplex PCR was the method, and the copy in TCRdb shows in-frame clones only, minus some. The sample yields roughly 98,000 clones, about two thirds seen once. The sequenced material came from PBMCs. Source of these receptors: a man aged 50 to 60 in good health and CMV-seronegative. Each CDR3 is given with its conserved first and last residue. The order of the fields is V gene, J gene, CDR3 protein.

TRBV5-1,TRBJ2-3,CASSEGRPSTDTQYF
TRBV19,TRBJ1-5,CASSGPGTGRWSNQPQHF
TRBV29-1,TRBJ1-1,CSAGLTGKTEAFF
TRBV23-1,TRBJ2-5,CASTLRRGACQETQYF
TRBV11-3,TRBJ2-1,CASSFSGSDEQFF
TRBV19,TRBJ2-1,CASMVTSGEHNEQFF
TRBV9,TRBJ2-3,CASSVGAGQGMDTQYF
TRBV21-1,TRBJ1-5,CASSRRKAGLNQPQHF
TRBV5-1,TRBJ2-3,CASGETGLRVDTQYF
TRBV28,TRBJ1-2,CASKAVGEGYGYTF
TRBV7-8,TRBJ2-1,CASSPGLAGGDEQFF
TRBV5-4,TRBJ1-1,CASRSDRDSSEAFF
TRBV23-1,TRBJ2-5,CASRRTGTGGETQYF
TRBV29-1,TRBJ2-3,CSVGSGETRTDTQYF
TRBV11-2,TRBJ2-7,CASSHGWGPSYEQYF
TRBV5-6,TRBJ2-5,CASSLSDRGRETQYF
TRBV19,TRBJ2-2,CASSMQGSGELFF
TRBV10-2,TRBJ1-4,CASSRDRFNEKLFF
TRBV7-6,TRBJ2-5,CASSQGRIQETQYF
TRBV18,TRBJ2-7,CASSPGQGNNEQYF
TRBV28,TRBJ2-1,CASSSPGLIKQFF
TRBV5-4,TRBJ2-5,CASSHGAPQQYF
TRBV27,TRBJ2-1,CASSSRLPYNEQFF
TRBV5-6,TRBJ2-2,CASSLYFGELFF
TRBV11-2,TRBJ1-1,CASNGMRASNTEAFF
TRBV19,TRBJ2-1,CASSILLADEQFF
TRBV5-4,TRBJ1-3,CASSPRTDNGNTIYF
TRBV28,TRBJ2-7,CASSLGRDHEQYF
TRBV4-1,TRBJ1-4,CASSQTQGTNEKLFF
TRBV12-5,TRBJ1-1,CASGFKTGSIAEAFF
TRBV6-5,TRBJ2-7,CASSPRAYEQYF
TRBV6-5,TRBJ1-2,CASSRGANYGYTF
TRBV9,TRBJ2-6,CASSVTGSGANVLTF
TRBV5-1,TRBJ2-1,CASSATTGGPNEQFF
TRBV5-4,TRBJ2-3,CASSLVQRADTQYF
TRBV2,TRBJ1-2,CASSENNRAGYGYTF
TRBV5-4,TRBJ2-7,CASSLGTAGRDEQYF